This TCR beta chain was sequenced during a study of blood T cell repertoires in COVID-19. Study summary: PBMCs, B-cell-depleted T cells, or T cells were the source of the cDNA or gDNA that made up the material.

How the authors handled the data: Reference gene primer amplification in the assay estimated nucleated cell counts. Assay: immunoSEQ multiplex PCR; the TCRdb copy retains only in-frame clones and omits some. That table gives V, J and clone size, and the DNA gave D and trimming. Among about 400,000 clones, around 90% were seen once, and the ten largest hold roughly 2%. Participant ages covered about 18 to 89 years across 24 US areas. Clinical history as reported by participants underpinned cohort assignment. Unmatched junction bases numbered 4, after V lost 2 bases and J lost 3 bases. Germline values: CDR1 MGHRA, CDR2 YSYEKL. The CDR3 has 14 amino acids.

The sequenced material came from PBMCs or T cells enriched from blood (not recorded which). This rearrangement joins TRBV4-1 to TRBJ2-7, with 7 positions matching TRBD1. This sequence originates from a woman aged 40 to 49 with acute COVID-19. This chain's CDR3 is CASSQYWTGYEQYF. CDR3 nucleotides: TGCGCCAGCAGCCAATACTGGACAGGCTACGAGCAGTACTTC.